The 14 T cell receptor beta chains listed next were all sequenced from one sample in a study of human T cells and chemical hapten exposure. Described time point: patch test 1, 2 weeks after DPC sensitization. Treatment described: therapeutic diphenylcyclopropenone sensitization with weekly scalp DPC. TCRdb passed the RACE reads through MiXCR, listing each CDR3 protein once. The sample consists of some 170,000 distinct CDR3 sequences, around 22% of them appearing once. The starting material was whole blood, obtained in connection with sensitization to the hapten diphenylcyclopropenone (DPC). The source of these receptors is a woman aged 50 to 60 with alopecia areata. Some clones in this sample may be carry-over from other donors' samples.

This clonotype has more than one count but fewer than ten. The rearrangement links TRBV6-6 to TRBJ2-1; D perhaps matches TRBD2 (5 bases). From germline, CDR1 is MNHNY and CDR2 SVGAGI (reference sequence). The length of the CDR3 is 12 residues. The V end was cut by 5 bases, the J end by 9 bases, with 11 bases between. The CDR3: CASSLLAGEQFF. Here the CDR3 DNA reads TGTGCCAGCAGTCTCCTAGCTGGTGAGCAGTTCTTC.

The chain uses TRBV29-1 and TRBJ2-1; 12 bases are shared with TRBD2. Germline CDR1 SQVTM, CDR2 ANQGSEA. The CDR3 loop spans 15 amino acids. With 0 bases clipped from V and 11 bases from J, the junction kept 8 bases outside the gene matches. The CDR3 sequence: CSVEEGLAGLGKQFF. CDR3 bases: TGCAGCGTTGAAGAAGGACTAGCGGGGTTAGGGAAGCAGTTCTTC.

Ten or more counts support this clonotype. The CDR3 bases are TGCGCCAGCAGCTTGGGAACACCACCCGTTGAAGCTTTCTTT. Its protein is CASSLGTPPVEAFF. J is TRBJ1-1 and V is TRBV5-1, with unresolved D. Germline V lookup: CDR1 SGHRS, CDR2 YFSETQ. V was trimmed by 0 bases and J by 7 bases, leaving 13 bases between them. The CDR3 covers 14 residues.

This clonotype was counted many times. The chain combines TRBV20-1 with TRBJ2-5; D might be TRBD1 (7 bases). The CDR3 runs 13 residues. Germline loops: CDR1 DFQATT, CDR2 SNEGSKA (reference sequence). Trimming took 5 bases from V and 5 from J, leaving 15 bases between them. CDR3 sequence reads: CSAPSQGRETQYF. The DNA for the CDR3 is TGCAGTGCTCCCTCACAGGGGAGGGAGACCCAGTACTTC.

This clonotype has a handful of counts. This sequence joins TRBV4-2 and TRBJ2-7; TRBD2 aligns across 13 bases. The V gene end was trimmed by 4 bases and the J gene end by 4 bases; junction bases not matched to a gene: 7. Looked up from germline, CDR1 is LGHNA and CDR2 is YNFKEQ. The CDR3 extends over 16 amino acids. The CDR3 sequence: CASSPWTSGRGYEQYF. CDR3 in DNA: TGTGCCAGCAGCCCATGGACTAGCGGGAGAGGGTACGAGCAGTACTTC.

This clonotype was counted many times. CDR3 region: CAISESMAGSYNEQFF. CDR3 sequence (DNA): TGTGCCATCAGTGAGTCGATGGCGGGAAGCTACAATGAGCAGTTCTTC. The chain recombines TRBV10-3 with TRBJ2-1; possibly TRBD2 for D (6 bases). Germline CDR1 and CDR2: ENHRY and SYGVKD. Trimming cost V 0 bases and J 3 bases, with 12 bases left between them. This CDR3 is 16 amino acids long.

A few counts support this clonotype. This chain connects TRBV7-2 to TRBJ2-2, with 8 bases identical to TRBD2. This CDR3 region has 17 residues. V was clipped by 6 bases and J by 2 bases; unmatched bases: 11. The V gene's germline CDR1 is SGHTA and CDR2 FQGNSA. The CDR3 loop reads CASRSFPGTRNTGELFF. CDR3 in DNA: TGTGCCAGCAGGTCATTCCCCGGGACTAGAAACACCGGGGAGCTGTTTTTT. Full variable domain (missing parts from reference TRBV7-2 and TRBJ2-2): GAGVSQSPSNKVTEKGKDVELRCDPISGHTALYWYRQSLGQGLEFLIYFQGNSAPDKSGLPSDRFSAERTGGSVSTLTIQRTQQEDSAVYLCASRSFPGTRNTGELFFGEGSRLTVL.

The rearrangement uses TRBV6-6 and TRBJ2-2, with D tentatively TRBD2 (5 bases). CDR3 length: 16 residues. Germline values: CDR1 MNHNY, CDR2 SVGAGI (reference sequence). The germline V and J ends were trimmed by 5 bases and 8 bases, with 21 bases remaining between them. The CDR3 region is CASSPSQGTRGGELFF. For the CDR3, the DNA is TGTGCCAGCAGTCCTTCCCAAGGAACCCGAGGGGGGGAGCTGTTTTTT.

This chain links TRBV9 with TRBJ1-1; no clear D. CDR1 and CDR2 from the germline V gene are SGDLS and YYNGEE. There are 14 residues in the CDR3. The ends were cut back, 2 bases at V and 3 bases at J, with 11 bases in the middle. CDR3 region: CASSVYPGDTEAFF. The CDR3 coding sequence is TGTGCCAGCAGCGTCTATCCAGGAGACACTGAAGCTTTCTTT. The whole variable domain, remainder taken from reference TRBV9 and TRBJ1-1, is DSGVTQTPKHLITATGQRVTLRCSPRSGDLSVYWYQQSLDQGLQFLIQYYNGEERAKGNILERFSAQQFPDLHSELNLSSLELGDSALYFCASSVYPGDTEAFFGQGTRLTVV.

The genes are TRBV29-1 and TRBJ1-1, with D perhaps TRBD1 (5 bases). Germline V gene lookup returns CDR1 SQVTM and CDR2 ANQGSEA. The V end lost 3 bases, the J end lost 0 bases, and 8 bases lay between the germline ends. This CDR3 region has 13 residues. CDR3 DNA: TGCAGCGTTGACGGGGGAATGAACACTGAAGCTTTCTTT. Translating gives CSVDGGMNTEAFF.

A few counts support this clonotype. This chain uses TRBV5-6 with TRBJ1-1; TRBD1 aligns across 9 bases. V was clipped by 4 bases and J by 5 bases; unmatched bases: 9. Germline V gene lookup returns CDR1 SGHDT and CDR2 YYEEEE. The CDR3 is made up of 15 amino acids. DNA for the CDR3: TGTGCCAGCAGCGTCGGGACAGGGCCGGGTACTGAAGCTTTCTTT. It specifies CASSVGTGPGTEAFF.

This clonotype was counted between two and nine times. V gene TRBV14 combines with J gene TRBJ2-1, with TRBD2 identical over 7 bases. The germline CDR1 and CDR2 sequences are SGHDN and FVKESK. Trimming removed 5 bases from V and 5 bases from J; junction bases left unmatched: 12. The CDR3 spans 16 residues. Here the CDR3 DNA reads TGTGCCAGCAGCGCCTATGCGGGAGTTAGGGACAATGAGCAGTTCTTC. This translates into CASSAYAGVRDNEQFF.

There are a few counts of this clonotype. V and J are TRBV28 and TRBJ2-3; D gene ambiguous. Between the trimmed V and J ends, which lost 2 bases and 2 bases, there was a span of 2 bases. Looked up from germline, CDR1 is MDHEN and CDR2 is SYDVKM. The CDR3 has 12 residues. In DNA, the CDR3 is TGTGCCAGCAGTTTAACCACAGATACGCAGTATTTT. Translation gives CASSLTTDTQYF.

This clonotype showed up just a few times. The chain combines TRBV12-3 or TRBV12-4 with TRBJ1-5, with D unresolved. The CDR3 covers 13 residues. The V end lost 6 bases, the J end lost 6 bases, and 12 bases lay between the germline ends. CDR3 in amino acids: CASSWEAGQPQHF. Here the CDR3 DNA reads TGTGCCAGCAGCTGGGAAGCGGGTCAGCCCCAGCATTTT.